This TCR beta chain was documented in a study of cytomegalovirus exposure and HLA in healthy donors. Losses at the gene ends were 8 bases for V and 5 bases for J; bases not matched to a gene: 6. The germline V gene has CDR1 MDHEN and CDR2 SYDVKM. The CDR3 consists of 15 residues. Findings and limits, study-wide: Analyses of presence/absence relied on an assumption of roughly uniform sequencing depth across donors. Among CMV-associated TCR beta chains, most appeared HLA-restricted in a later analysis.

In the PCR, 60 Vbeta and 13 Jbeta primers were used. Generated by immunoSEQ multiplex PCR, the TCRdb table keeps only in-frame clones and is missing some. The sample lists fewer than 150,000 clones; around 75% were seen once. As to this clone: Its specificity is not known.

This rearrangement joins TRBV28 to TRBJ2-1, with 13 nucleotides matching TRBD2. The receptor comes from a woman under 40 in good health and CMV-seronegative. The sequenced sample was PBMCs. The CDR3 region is CASGLAGDRDNEQFF. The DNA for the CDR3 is TGTGCCAGCGGACTAGCGGGAGACCGTGACAATGAGCAGTTCTTC.